This paragraph reports one T cell receptor beta chain. Its antigen is not identified. As every portion of the isolated RNA was reverse transcribed, the sequencing read expressed TCRB transcripts. Using immunoSEQ multiplex PCR, the repertoire was profiled, and TCRdb retains in-frame clones only, with some absent. Of 640,000 or so clones in the sample, about an eighth were seen once. CDR3 length: 10 amino acids. Germline assignment: CDR1 SQVTM and CDR2 ANQGSEA. V was trimmed by 3 bases and J by 4 bases, leaving 3 bases between them. The data are from a study of beta chain features in type 1 diabetes. Study-level findings and limits: People with Type 1 diabetes carried modestly yet significantly shorter TCRB CDR3s in all four CD4+ subsets.

Sorted cells reached over 95% purity in every population. The sequencing input was naive CD4+ T cells from blood. This sequence joins TRBV29-1 and TRBJ1-2; D uncertain. The TCR was taken from a man aged 18-30 years with type 1 diabetes. For the CDR3, the DNA is TGCAGCGTTGACACCTATGGCTACACCTTC. It specifies CSVDTYGYTF. Drawing the rest from reference TRBV29-1 and TRBJ1-2, the complete variable domain is SAVISQKPSRDICQRGTSLTIQCQVDSQVTMMFWYRQQPGQSLTLIATANQGSEATYESGFVIDKFPISRPNLTFSTLTVSNMSPEDSSIYLCSVDTYGYTFGSGTRLTVV.